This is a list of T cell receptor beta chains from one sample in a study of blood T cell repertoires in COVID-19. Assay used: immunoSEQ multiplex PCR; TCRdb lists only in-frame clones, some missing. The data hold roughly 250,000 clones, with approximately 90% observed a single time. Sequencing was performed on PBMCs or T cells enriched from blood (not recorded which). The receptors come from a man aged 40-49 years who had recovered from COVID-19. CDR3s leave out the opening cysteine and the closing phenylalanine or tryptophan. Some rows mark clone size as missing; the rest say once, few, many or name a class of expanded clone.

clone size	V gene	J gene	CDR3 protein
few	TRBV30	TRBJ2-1	AWSAIHLVTRNEQF
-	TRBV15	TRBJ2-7	ATSRARESYEQY
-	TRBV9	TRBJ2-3	ASSVGAGPSTDTQY
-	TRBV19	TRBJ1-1	ASSISAGNTEAF
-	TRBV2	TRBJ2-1	ASSDTDLRLAGGYEQF
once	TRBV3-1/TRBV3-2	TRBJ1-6	ASSHALGRGSPLH
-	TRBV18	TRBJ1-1	ASSPGQGTEAF
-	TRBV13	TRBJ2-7	ASSSSGGPYEQY
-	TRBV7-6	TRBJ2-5	ASSLGASGGTGVQETQY
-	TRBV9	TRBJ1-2	ASSSGTGVNYGYT
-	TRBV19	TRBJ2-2	ASSVRGYGELF
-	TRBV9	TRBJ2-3	ASSPWTGGTDTQY
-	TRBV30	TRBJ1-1	AWSVLGGIMNTEAF
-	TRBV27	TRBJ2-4	ASSFRDKNIQY
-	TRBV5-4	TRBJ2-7	ASSLDPGANEQY
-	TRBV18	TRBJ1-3	ASSPPGAGSFSGNTIY
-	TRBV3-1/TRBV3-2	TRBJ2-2	ASSQDTGGQDGELF
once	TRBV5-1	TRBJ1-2	ASSLGQGAYGYT
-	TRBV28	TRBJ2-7	ASVDRSLLEQY
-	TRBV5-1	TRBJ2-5	ASSASGRDETQY
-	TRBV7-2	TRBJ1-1	ASSSNGGQATEAF
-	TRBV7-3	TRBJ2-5	ASSLWSRETQY
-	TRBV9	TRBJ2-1	ASGDQIQGFYNEQF
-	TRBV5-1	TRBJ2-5	ASSLMDRETQY
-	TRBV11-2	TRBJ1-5	ASSSEPGQGVGAQH
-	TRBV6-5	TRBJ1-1	ASSYFGSGTEAF
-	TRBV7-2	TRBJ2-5	ASSLQHAGETQY
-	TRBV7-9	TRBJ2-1	ASCFEGGTDEQF
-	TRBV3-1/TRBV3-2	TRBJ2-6	ASSQVRSGANVLT
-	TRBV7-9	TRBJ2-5	ASSLSTSGRGQETQY
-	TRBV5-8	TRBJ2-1	ASSSDRDRGIHEQF
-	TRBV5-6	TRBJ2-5	ASRSQGSQETQY
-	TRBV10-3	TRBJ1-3	AISDGGFSGNTIY
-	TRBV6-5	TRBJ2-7	ASRIRDKSYEQY
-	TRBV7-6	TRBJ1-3	ASSLVGRGSGNTIY
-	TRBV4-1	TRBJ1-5	ASRAYTGAANQPQH
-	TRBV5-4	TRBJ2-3	ASSQDRLTDTQY
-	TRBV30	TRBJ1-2	ARGQGNYGYT
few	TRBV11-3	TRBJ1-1	ASSTHRIPTEAF
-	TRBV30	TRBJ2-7	AWSAQAGHSYEQY
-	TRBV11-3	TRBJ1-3	APKGGSGNTIY
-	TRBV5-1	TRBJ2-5	ASSTDRGSRETQY